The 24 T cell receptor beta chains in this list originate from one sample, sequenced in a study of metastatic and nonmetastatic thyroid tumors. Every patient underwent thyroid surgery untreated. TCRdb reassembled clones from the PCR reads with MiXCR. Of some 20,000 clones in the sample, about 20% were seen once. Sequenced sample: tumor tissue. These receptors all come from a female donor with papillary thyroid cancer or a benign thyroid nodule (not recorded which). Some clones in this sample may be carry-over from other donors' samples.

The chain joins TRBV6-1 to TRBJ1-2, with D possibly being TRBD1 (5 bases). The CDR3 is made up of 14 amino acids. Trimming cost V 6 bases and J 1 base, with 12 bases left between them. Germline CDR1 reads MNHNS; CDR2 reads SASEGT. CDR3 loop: CASSATTVNYGYTF. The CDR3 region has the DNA TGTGCCAGCAGCGCAACGACAGTTAACTATGGCTACACCTTC.

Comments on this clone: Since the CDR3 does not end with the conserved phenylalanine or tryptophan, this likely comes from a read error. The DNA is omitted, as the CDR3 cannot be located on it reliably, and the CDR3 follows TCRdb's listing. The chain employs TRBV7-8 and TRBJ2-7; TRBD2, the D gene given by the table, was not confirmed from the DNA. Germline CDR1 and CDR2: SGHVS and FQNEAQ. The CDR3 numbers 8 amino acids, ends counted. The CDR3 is CASSLTAG.

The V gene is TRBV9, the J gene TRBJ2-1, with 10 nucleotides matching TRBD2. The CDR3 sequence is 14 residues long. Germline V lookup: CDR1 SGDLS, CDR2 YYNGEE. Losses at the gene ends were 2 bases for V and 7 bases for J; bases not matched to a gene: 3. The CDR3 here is CASSVLAGENEQFF. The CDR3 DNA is TGTGCCAGCAGCGTCCTAGCGGGAGAAAATGAGCAGTTCTTC. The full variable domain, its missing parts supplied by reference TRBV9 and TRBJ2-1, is DSGVTQTPKHLITATGQRVTLRCSPRSGDLSVYWYQQSLDQGLQFLIQYYNGEERAKGNILERFSAQQFPDLHSELNLSSLELGDSALYFCASSVLAGENEQFFGPGTRLTVL.

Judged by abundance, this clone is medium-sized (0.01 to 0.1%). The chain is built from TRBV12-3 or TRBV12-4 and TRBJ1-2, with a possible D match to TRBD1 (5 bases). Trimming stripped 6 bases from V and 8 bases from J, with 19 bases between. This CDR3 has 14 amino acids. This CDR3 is CASRGTSEVGGYTF. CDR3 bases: TGTGCCAGCAGGGGGACGTCCGAAGTAGGCGGCTACACCTTC.

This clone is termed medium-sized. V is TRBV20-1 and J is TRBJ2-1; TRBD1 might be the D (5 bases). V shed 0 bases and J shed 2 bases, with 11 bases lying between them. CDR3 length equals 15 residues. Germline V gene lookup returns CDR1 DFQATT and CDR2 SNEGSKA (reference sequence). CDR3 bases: TGCAGTGCTAGAGATCGACAGCGAACCTACAATGAGCAGTTCTTC. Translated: CSARDRQRTYNEQFF.

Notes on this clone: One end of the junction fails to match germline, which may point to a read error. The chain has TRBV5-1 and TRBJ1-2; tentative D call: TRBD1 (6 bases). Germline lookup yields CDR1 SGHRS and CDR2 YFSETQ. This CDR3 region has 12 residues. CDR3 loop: CASSFGGRGYTF. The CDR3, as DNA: TGTGCCAGCAGCTTTGGGGGCAGGGGCTACACCTTC.

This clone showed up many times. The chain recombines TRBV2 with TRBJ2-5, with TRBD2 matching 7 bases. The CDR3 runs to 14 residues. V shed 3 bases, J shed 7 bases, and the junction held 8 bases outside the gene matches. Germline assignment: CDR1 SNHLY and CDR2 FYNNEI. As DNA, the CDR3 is TGTGCCAGCAGTGAGGGGGGAGGGAGGGCGACCCAGTACTTC. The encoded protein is CASSEGGGRATQYF.

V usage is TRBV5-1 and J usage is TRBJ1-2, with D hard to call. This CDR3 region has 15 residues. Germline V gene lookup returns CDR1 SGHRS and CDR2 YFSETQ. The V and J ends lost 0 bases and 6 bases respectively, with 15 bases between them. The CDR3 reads CASSLGQINIHGYTF. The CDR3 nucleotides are TGCGCCAGCAGCTTGGGGCAGATTAATATCCATGGCTACACCTTC.

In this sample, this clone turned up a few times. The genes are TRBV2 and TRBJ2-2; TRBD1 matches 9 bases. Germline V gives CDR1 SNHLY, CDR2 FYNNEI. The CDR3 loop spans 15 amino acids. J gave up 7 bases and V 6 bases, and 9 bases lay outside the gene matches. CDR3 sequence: CASRLGQGYNGELFF. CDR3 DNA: TGTGCCAGCAGATTGGGACAGGGCTACAACGGGGAGCTGTTTTTT.

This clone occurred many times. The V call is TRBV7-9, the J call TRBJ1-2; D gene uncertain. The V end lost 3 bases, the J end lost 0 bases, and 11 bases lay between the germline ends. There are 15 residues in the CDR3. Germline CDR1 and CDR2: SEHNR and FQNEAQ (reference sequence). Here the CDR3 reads CASSFSGHTNYGYTF. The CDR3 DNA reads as TGTGCCAGCAGCTTCTCGGGTCATACTAACTATGGCTACACCTTC.

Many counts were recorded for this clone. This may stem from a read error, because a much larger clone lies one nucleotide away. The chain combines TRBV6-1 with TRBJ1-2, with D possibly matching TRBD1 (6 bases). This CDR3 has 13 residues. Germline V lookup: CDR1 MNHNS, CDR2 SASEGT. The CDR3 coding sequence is TGTGCCAGCAGCCCTTACAGGGAGTATGGCTGCACCTTC. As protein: CASSPYREYGCTF.

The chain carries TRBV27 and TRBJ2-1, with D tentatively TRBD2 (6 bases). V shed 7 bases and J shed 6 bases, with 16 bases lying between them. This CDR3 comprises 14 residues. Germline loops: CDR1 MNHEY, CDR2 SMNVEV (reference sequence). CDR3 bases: TGTGCCAGCAACCTGAAGACTAGGGCCAATGAGCAGTTCTTC. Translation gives CASNLKTRANEQFF.

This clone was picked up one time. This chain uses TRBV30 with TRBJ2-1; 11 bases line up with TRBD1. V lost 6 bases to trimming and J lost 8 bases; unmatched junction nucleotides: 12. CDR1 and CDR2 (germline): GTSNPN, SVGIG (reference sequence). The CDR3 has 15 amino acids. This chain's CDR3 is CACNALGQGEDEQFF. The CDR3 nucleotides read TGTGCCTGTAACGCATTGGGACAGGGGGAGGATGAGCAGTTCTTC.

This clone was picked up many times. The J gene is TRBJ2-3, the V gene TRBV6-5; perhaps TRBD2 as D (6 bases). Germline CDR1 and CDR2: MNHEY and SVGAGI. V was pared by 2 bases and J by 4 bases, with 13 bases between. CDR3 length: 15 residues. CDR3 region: CASSYGTEGADTQYF. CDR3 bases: TGTGCCAGCAGTTACGGGACTGAAGGGGCAGATACGCAGTATTTT.

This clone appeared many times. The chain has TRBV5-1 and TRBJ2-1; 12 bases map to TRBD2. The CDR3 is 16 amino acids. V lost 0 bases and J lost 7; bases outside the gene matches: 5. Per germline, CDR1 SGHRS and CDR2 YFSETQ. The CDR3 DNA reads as TGCGCCAGCAGCTTGGACGTGGGACTAGCGGGTAATGAGCAGTTCTTC. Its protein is CASSLDVGLAGNEQFF.

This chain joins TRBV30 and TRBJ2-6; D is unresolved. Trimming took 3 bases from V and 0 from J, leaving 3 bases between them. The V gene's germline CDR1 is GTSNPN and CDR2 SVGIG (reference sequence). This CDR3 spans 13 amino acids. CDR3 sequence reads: CAWRSSGANVLTF. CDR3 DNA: TGTGCCTGGAGGAGCTCTGGGGCCAACGTCCTGACTTTC.

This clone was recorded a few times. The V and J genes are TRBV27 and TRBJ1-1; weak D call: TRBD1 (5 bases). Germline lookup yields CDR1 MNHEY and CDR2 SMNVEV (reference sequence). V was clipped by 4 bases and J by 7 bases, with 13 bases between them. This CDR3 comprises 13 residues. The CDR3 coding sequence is TGTGCCAGCAGTTCCCTGGGGGGGAATGAAGCTTTCTTT. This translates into CASSSLGGNEAFF.

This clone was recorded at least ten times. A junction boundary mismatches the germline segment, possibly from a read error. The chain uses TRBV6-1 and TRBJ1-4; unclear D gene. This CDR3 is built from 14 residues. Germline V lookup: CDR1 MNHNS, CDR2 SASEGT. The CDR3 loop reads CASSEGLSNEKLLF. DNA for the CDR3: TGTGCCAGCAGTGAGGGCTTGTCTAATGAAAAACTGCTTTTT.

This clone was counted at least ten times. The CDR3 reads CASSVVWGLNTEAFF. The CDR3, as DNA: TGTGCCAGCAGCGTAGTCTGGGGGCTGAACACTGAAGCTTTCTTT. The J gene is TRBJ1-1, the V gene TRBV9; the D gene is possibly TRBD1 (6 bases). V was cut by 0 bases and J by 0 bases, with 9 bases left in between. The CDR3 length is 15 residues. The V gene's germline CDR1 is SGDLS and CDR2 YYNGEE.

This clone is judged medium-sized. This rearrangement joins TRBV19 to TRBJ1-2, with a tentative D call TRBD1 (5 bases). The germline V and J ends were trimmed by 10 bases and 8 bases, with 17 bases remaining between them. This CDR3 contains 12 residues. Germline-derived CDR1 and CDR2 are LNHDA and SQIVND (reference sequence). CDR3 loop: CATHEGNGGYTF. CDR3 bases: TGTGCCACCCACGAGGGGAACGGGGGCTACACCTTC.

The CDR3 sequence is CASSLTGVYGYTF. The CDR3 DNA reads TGCGCCAGCAGCTTAACAGGGGTATATGGCTACACCTTC. V is TRBV5-1 and J is TRBJ1-2, with 7 bases fitting TRBD1. The trim removed 2 bases at V and 5 bases at J, leaving 3 bases unmatched. The CDR3 is 13 amino acids. Germline CDR1 is SGHRS and CDR2 is YFSETQ.

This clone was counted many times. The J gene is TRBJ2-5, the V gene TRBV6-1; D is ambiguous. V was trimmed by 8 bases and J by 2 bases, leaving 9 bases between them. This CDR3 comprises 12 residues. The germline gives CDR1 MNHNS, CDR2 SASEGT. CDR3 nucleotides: TGTGCCAGCTTGGGGAAGCAAGAGACCCAGTACTTC. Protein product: CASLGKQETQYF.

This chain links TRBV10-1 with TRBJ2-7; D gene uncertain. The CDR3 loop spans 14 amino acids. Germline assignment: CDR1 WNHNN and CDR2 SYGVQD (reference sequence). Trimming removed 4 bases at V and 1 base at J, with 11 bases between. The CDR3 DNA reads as TGCGCCAGCAGTGGCCGAGACGGATCCTACGAGCAGTACTTC. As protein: CASSGRDGSYEQYF.

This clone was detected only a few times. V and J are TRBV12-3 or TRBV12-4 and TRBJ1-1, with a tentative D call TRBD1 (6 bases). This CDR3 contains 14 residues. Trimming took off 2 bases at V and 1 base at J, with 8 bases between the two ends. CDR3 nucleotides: TGTGCCAGCAGTTTACAGGGGTGGAACACTGAAGCTTTCTTT. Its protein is CASSLQGWNTEAFF.